Presented here are 25 T cell receptor beta chains from one specimen sequenced in a study of regulatory T cells in long-lasting Graves disease. Arm-PCR of CDR3 regions and iRepertoire HTBI primers were used to build TCR beta libraries. MiXCR, run by TCRdb on the multiplex PCR reads, gives a single entry per CDR3 protein. The repertoire includes about 430,000 distinct CDR3 sequences, over 20% of them detected once, and roughly an eighth sits in the top ten. Time point of the sample: persistent/refractory GD, antithyroid drugs over 5 years with positive TRAb. TCR sequences were obtained from RNA taken from PBMCs. The source was peripheral blood mononuclear cells (PBMCs), collected when the disease was refractory, from a patient treated with antithyroid drugs. These receptors originate from a female donor with Graves disease.

There are a few counts of this clonotype. CDR3 protein: CSAAGTSSYEQYF. The CDR3 bases are TGCAGTGCGGCCGGGACTAGCTCCTACGAGCAGTACTTC. This chain uses TRBV20-1 with TRBJ2-7; 8 nucleotides align to TRBD2. J was trimmed by 0 bases and V by 6 bases; bases with no gene match: 4. Germline V lookup: CDR1 DFQATT, CDR2 SNEGSKA (reference sequence). The CDR3 runs to 13 residues.

Many counts were recorded for this clonotype. V is TRBV14 and J is TRBJ2-7; D ambiguous. CDR3 length: 13 amino acids. The V end was cut by 4 bases, the J end by 7 bases, with 14 bases between. Germline V CDR1 and CDR2: SGHDN, FVKESK. The CDR3 sequence is CASSPYSGGEQYF. The CDR3 coding sequence is TGTGCCAGCAGCCCCTATTCCGGTGGGGAGCAGTACTTC.

This chain joins TRBV19 and TRBJ2-1; TRBD2 aligns across 11 bases. J gave up 9 bases and V 3 bases, and 13 bases lay outside the gene matches. Germline V gives CDR1 LNHDA, CDR2 SQIVND (reference sequence). The CDR3 covers 17 residues. Here the CDR3 DNA reads TGTGCCAGTAGTATGGGGATTACTAGCGGGAGATATGTTGAGCAGTTCTTC. This codes for CASSMGITSGRYVEQFF.

This clonotype has at least ten counts. The chain is built from TRBV29-1 and TRBJ1-4; 8 positions agree with TRBD1. The J segment lost 8 bases and the V segment lost 0 bases, leaving 5 bases of the junction unmatched. The CDR3 contains 14 residues. Germline V gene data show CDR1 as SQVTM and CDR2 as ANQGSEA. CDR3 DNA: TGCAGCGTTGAAGAATCCAGGGGGCGGGAAAAACTGTTTTTT. Encoded protein: CSVEESRGREKLFF.

As regards this clonotype: This may stem from a read error, because a much larger clone lies one nucleotide away. Because the CDR3 is missing its conserved closing phenylalanine or tryptophan, this is likely a read error. This chain uses TRBV15 with TRBJ2-5; TRBD1 or TRBD2 may be the D gene (5 bases each). V was shortened by 1 base and J by 5 bases, with 11 bases between the two germline ends. This CDR3 is 14 amino acids long. Germline V gives CDR1 LNHNV, CDR2 YYDKDF (reference sequence). In nucleotides, the CDR3 is TGTGCCACCAGCAGAGTCGAGGGGTGGGAGACCCAGTACCTC. Residues: CATSRVEGWETQYL.

This clonotype was seen many times. The rearrangement joins TRBV28 to TRBJ2-5; 7 bases fit TRBD1. The CDR3 extends over 16 amino acids. Germline trimming cut 5 bases from V and 7 bases from J; bases unmatched to any gene: 16. Germline CDR1 is MDHEN and CDR2 is SYDVKM. This chain's CDR3 is CASSTAGTADRGTQYF. The CDR3 DNA follows: TGTGCCAGCAGTACCGCCGGGACAGCCGACCGGGGGACCCAGTACTTC.

Concerning this clonotype: Possible read error: a much larger clone is one base away. V is TRBV6-1 and J is TRBJ2-2, with D perhaps TRBD1 (6 bases). This CDR3 spans 14 amino acids. Germline lookup yields CDR1 MNHNS and CDR2 SASEGT. CDR3 coding DNA: TGTGCCGGCAGTGAGGACAGTCGGACCGGGGAGCTGTTTTTT. Amino acid sequence: CAGSEDSRTGELFF.

The chain carries TRBV7-9 and TRBJ2-7; D gene uncertain. The CDR3 runs to 15 residues. Trimming stripped 0 bases from V and 0 bases from J, with 9 bases between. CDR1 is SEHNR, CDR2 FQNEAQ, per germline (reference sequence). CDR3 loop: CASSLAPASSYEQYF. Written as DNA, the CDR3 is TGTGCCAGCAGCTTAGCACCGGCTTCCTCCTACGAGCAGTACTTC.

This clonotype was detected a few times. This sequence joins TRBV28 and TRBJ2-5, with 8 bases fitting TRBD1. Trimming at V came to 11 bases and at J to 5 bases, leaving 13 bases not matched to a gene. This CDR3 has 14 amino acids. CDR1 MDHEN and CDR2 SYDVKM come from the germline V gene. CDR3 nucleotides: TGTGCCGTTCTCGGGACAGGTGGTATGGAGACCCAGTACTTC. It specifies CAVLGTGGMETQYF.

The V call is TRBV2, the J call TRBJ2-3; TRBD2 aligns across 8 bases. Germline trimming cut 7 bases from V and 5 bases from J; bases unmatched to any gene: 5. The germline V gene has CDR1 SNHLY and CDR2 FYNNEI. CDR3 length equals 13 residues. CDR3 in amino acids: CASNWTSRDTQYF. As DNA, the CDR3 is TGTGCCAGCAATTGGACTAGCCGAGATACGCAGTATTTT. Complete variable domain (other parts from reference TRBV2 and TRBJ2-3): EPEVTQTPSHQVTQMGQEVILRCVPISNHLYFYWYRQILGQKVEFLVSFYNNEISEKSEIFDDQFSVERPDGSNFTLKIRSTKLEDSAMYFCASNWTSRDTQYFGPGTRLTVL.

CDR3 sequence: CASSPGLEKGTQYF. The CDR3 nucleotides read TGTGCCAGCAGCCCGGGACTGGAAAAAGGGACCCAGTACTTC. The V call is TRBV5-6, the J call TRBJ2-5; D might be TRBD2 (6 bases). The germline V gene encodes CDR1 SGHDT and CDR2 YYEEEE. The CDR3 has 14 residues. V was clipped by 4 bases and J by 7 bases, with 17 bases between them.

The J gene is TRBJ1-5, the V gene TRBV7-9; perhaps TRBD1 as D (5 bases). This CDR3 spans 13 amino acids. V was cut by 5 bases and J by 3 bases, with 8 bases left in between. Germline values: CDR1 SEHNR, CDR2 FQNEAQ (reference sequence). The CDR3 nucleotides are TGTGCCAGCAGCCGAGGGACCAATCAGCCCCAGCATTTT. Encoded protein: CASSRGTNQPQHF.

This clonotype has at least ten counts. The J gene is TRBJ2-7, the V gene TRBV28, with 10 bases matching TRBD2. J lost 2 bases, V lost 6 bases, and 7 bases had no gene match. Per the germline V gene, CDR1 is MDHEN and CDR2 is SYDVKM. This CDR3 spans 15 amino acids. The CDR3 DNA is TGTGCCAGCAGGTCCCGGACTAGCGGACCCTACGAGCAGTACTTC. It codes for CASRSRTSGPYEQYF. Full variable domain (remainder filled in from reference TRBV28 and TRBJ2-7): DVKVTQSSRYLVKRTGEKVFLECVQDMDHENMFWYRQDPGLGLRLIYFSYDVKMKEKGDIPEGYSVSREKKERFSLILESASTNQTSMYLCASRSRTSGPYEQYFGPGTRLTVT.

In this sample, this clonotype turned up a few times. The rearrangement uses TRBV7-2 and TRBJ2-1, with 12 nucleotides matching TRBD2. With 5 bases clipped from V and 9 bases from J, the junction kept 11 bases outside the gene matches. The CDR3 is 16 residues long. Germline V gene data show CDR1 as SGHTA and CDR2 as FQGNSA. The CDR3 loop is CASSPQGLAGTTEQFF. The CDR3 DNA reads TGTGCCAGCAGCCCGCAAGGACTAGCGGGAACGACTGAGCAGTTCTTC.

This clonotype was detected ten times or more. V gene TRBV7-8 combines with J gene TRBJ2-5; no reliable D call. The ends were cut back, 5 bases at V and 5 bases at J, with 9 bases in the middle. The CDR3 covers 12 residues. Looked up from germline, CDR1 is SGHVS and CDR2 is FQNEAQ. CDR3 bases: TGTGCCAGCAGCCCGGAATCGGAGACCCAGTACTTC. It is translated as CASSPESETQYF.

This clonotype was counted many times. The chain couples TRBV28 to TRBJ1-6; unclear D gene. Germline CDR1 reads MDHEN; CDR2 reads SYDVKM. This CDR3 has 16 amino acids. The V end lost 5 bases, the J end lost 0 bases, and 11 bases lay between the germline ends. The CDR3 sequence: CASSRGWGSYNSPLHF. CDR3 sequence (DNA): TGTGCCAGCAGTAGAGGGTGGGGCTCCTATAATTCACCCCTCCACTTT.

This sequence joins TRBV15 and TRBJ1-3, with no clear D. The CDR3 covers 15 residues. Germline CDR1 is LNHNV and CDR2 is YYDKDF (reference sequence). Between the trimmed V and J ends, which lost 0 bases and 2 bases, there was a span of 8 bases. The CDR3: CATSRDSAPGNTIYF. In DNA form, the CDR3 reads TGTGCCACCAGCAGAGATTCAGCCCCTGGAAACACCATATATTTT.

This clonotype came up many times. The rearrangement joins TRBV28 to TRBJ2-7, with 14 bases aligning to TRBD2. The CDR3 has 14 residues. V shed 8 bases and J 9 bases; nucleotides not matched to a gene: 9. CDR1 MDHEN and CDR2 SYDVKM come from the germline V gene. CDR3: CASSPGLAGAVQYF. The CDR3 DNA reads as TGTGCCAGCTCGCCGGGACTAGCGGGAGCCGTGCAGTACTTC.

Points on this clonotype: This may arise from a read error, as a much more abundant clone is one base away. The rearrangement joins TRBV2 to TRBJ2-7, with D unclear. The CDR3 loop spans 12 amino acids. Germline CDR1 is SNHLY and CDR2 is FYNNEI. The ends were cut back, 8 bases at V and 2 bases at J, with 10 bases in the middle. CDR3 bases: TGTGCCAGCGTCGGCAGACCCTACGAGCAGTACTTC. Translated, it gives CASVGRPYEQYF.

This clonotype was seen ten or more times. The J gene is TRBJ1-5, the V gene TRBV20-1; the D is unclear. V was cut by 5 bases and J by 0 bases, with 14 bases left in between. Germline lookup yields CDR1 DFQATT and CDR2 SNEGSKA (reference sequence). CDR3 length: 15 amino acids. The CDR3 DNA follows: TGCAGTGCTTTAGAGACGGACTATAGCAATCAGCCCCAGCATTTT. The encoded protein is CSALETDYSNQPQHF.

CDR3 DNA: TGTGCCAGTAGTAACCGACAGGGACCCGGGGAGCTGTTTTTT. It translates to CASSNRQGPGELFF. This sequence joins TRBV19 and TRBJ2-2, with 7 bases fitting TRBD1. Germline CDR1 reads LNHDA; CDR2 reads SQIVND (reference sequence). The CDR3 has 14 amino acids. J lost 6 bases, V lost 4 bases, and 5 bases had no gene match.

This clonotype was counted at least ten times. The chain has TRBV3-1 and TRBJ2-5; 8 positions match TRBD2. CDR3 length equals 15 residues. Germline CDR1 reads LGHDT; CDR2 reads YNNKEL (reference sequence). Trimming at V came to 6 bases and at J to 2 bases, leaving 8 bases not matched to a gene. The CDR3 DNA sequence: TGTGCCAGCAGTAGATTAGCGGGACTTCAAGAGACCCAGTACTTC. Protein sequence: CASSRLAGLQETQYF.

With regard to this clonotype: A far larger clone is one nucleotide away, so this likely arose from a read error. J is TRBJ2-7 and V is TRBV28; 7 bases agree with TRBD1. The CDR3 runs to 12 residues. Germline V gene data show CDR1 as MDHEN and CDR2 as SYDVKM. J was trimmed by 4 bases and V by 10 bases; bases with no gene match: 7. CDR3 protein: CAISRQGYEQYF. The CDR3 DNA is TGTGCCATCAGCAGACAGGGTTACGAGCAGTACTTC.

The J gene is TRBJ1-2, the V gene TRBV6-1; tentatively, D is TRBD1 (5 bases). V lost 5 bases and J lost 0, with 7 bases in between. CDR3 size: 13 residues. The germline V gene has CDR1 MNHNS and CDR2 SASEGT. The CDR3 region is CASSKTANYGYTF. The CDR3 DNA follows: TGTGCCAGCAGTAAGACAGCTAACTATGGCTACACCTTC.

At least ten counts were recorded for this clonotype. The chain couples TRBV11-2 to TRBJ2-5, with a possible D match to TRBD2 (6 bases). V lost 4 bases and J lost 4, with 19 bases in between. Germline V gives CDR1 SGHAT, CDR2 FQNNGV. This CDR3 contains 16 residues. CDR3 loop: CASSSRTDREAETQYF. CDR3 nucleotides: TGTGCCAGCAGCTCTAGGACTGATAGGGAGGCAGAGACCCAGTACTTC. Full variable domain (missing parts from reference TRBV11-2 and TRBJ2-5): EAGVAQSPRYKIIEKRQSVAFWCNPISGHATLYWYQQILGQGPKLLIQFQNNGVVDDSQLPKDRFSAERLKGVDSTLKIQPAKLEDSAVYLCASSSRTDREAETQYFGPGTRLLVL.